This T cell receptor (beta chain) was identified in a study of cytomegalovirus exposure and HLA in healthy donors. Study-level points and caveats: When the data were analyzed later, several of the most significant clusters appeared to be linked to common viral pathogens. In a later analysis, specific HLA alleles were associated with some 16,000 TCR beta sequences at a 0.05 false discovery rate. Later genetic work tied a missense DCLRE1C variant to beta-chain V and J trimming. The presence/absence work took it that sequencing depth was about the same across donors.

Amplification used 60 Vbeta primers and 13 Jbeta primers. Profiling relied on immunoSEQ multiplex PCR, and the TCRdb table lists in-frame clones only, not all of them. Of approximately 170,000 clones in the sample, 80% were seen once. This CDR3 has 16 amino acids. The V and J ends lost 1 base and 3 bases, in that order; junction bases with no gene match: 7. Looked up from germline, CDR1 is SGHNT and CDR2 is YYREEE (reference sequence). Notes on this clone: The antigen is unknown.

The sequence came from a man aged 18 to 29 in good health and CMV-seropositive. This chain links TRBV5-4 with TRBJ1-2; 9 nucleotides line up with TRBD1. The sample consisted of PBMCs. CDR3 sequence: CASSLPRTGVHYGYTF. CDR3 in DNA: TGTGCCAGCAGCTTGCCCCGGACAGGGGTTCACTATGGCTACACCTTC.